This TCR beta chain was retrieved from a study of blood T cell repertoires in COVID-19. Study-wide background: The origin of the acute and convalescent COVID-19 samples was the United States, Italy and Spain. In each case, the material was cDNA or gDNA derived from T cells, B-cell-depleted T cells, or PBMCs.

Original handling: For nucleated cells, counts were estimated from reference gene primer amplification. Produced via immunoSEQ multiplex PCR; TCRdb's table is partial and in-frame only. V and J calls and clone size come straight from that table; D and trimming were deduced from the DNA. The sample records tens of thousands of clones, about four fifths being singletons. The germline V gene encodes CDR1 SGHRS and CDR2 YFSETQ. The V segment lost 0 bases and the J segment 6 bases; nucleotides outside the gene matches: 6. There are 15 residues in the CDR3. This receptor was taken from a man aged 60 to 75 with acute or convalescent COVID-19. V gene TRBV5-1 combines with J gene TRBJ1-1, with 9 bases that match TRBD1. Sample: peripheral blood. DNA for the CDR3: TGCGCCAGCAGCTTGGCCGGGAGACAGGGGGCTGAAGCTTTCTTT. This codes for CASSLAGRQGAEAFF.